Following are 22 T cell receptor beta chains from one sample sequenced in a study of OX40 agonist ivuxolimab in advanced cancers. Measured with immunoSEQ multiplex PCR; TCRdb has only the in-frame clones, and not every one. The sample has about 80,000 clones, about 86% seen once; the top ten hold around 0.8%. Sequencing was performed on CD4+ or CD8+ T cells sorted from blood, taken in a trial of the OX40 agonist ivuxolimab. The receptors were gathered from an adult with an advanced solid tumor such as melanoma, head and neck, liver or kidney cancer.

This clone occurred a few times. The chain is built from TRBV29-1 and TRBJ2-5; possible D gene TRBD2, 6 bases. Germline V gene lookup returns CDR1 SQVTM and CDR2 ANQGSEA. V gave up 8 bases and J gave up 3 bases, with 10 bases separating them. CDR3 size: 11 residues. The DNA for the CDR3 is TGCAGCTTCCGGGGGAAAGAGACCCAGTACTTC. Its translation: CSFRGKETQYF.

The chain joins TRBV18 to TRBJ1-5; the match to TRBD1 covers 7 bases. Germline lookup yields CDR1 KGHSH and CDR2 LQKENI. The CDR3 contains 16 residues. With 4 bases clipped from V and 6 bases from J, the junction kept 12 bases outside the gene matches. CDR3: CASSRNRGEEGQPQHF. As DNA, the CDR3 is TGTGCCAGCTCACGCAACAGGGGCGAGGAAGGTCAGCCCCAGCATTTT.

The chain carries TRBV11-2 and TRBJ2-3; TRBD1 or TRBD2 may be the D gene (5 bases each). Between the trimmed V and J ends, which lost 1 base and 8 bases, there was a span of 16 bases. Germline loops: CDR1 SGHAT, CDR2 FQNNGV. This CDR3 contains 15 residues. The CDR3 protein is CASSLVGTARGTQYF. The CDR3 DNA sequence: TGTGCCAGCAGCTTAGTTGGGACGGCACGGGGTACGCAGTATTTT.

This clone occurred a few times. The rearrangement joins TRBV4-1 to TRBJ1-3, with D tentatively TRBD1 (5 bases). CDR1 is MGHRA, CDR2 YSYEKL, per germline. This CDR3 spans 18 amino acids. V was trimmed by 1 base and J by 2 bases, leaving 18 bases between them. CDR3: CASSQGSGRERAGNTIYF. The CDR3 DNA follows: TGCGCCAGCAGCCAAGGGTCCGGCAGGGAAAGGGCTGGAAACACCATATATTTT.

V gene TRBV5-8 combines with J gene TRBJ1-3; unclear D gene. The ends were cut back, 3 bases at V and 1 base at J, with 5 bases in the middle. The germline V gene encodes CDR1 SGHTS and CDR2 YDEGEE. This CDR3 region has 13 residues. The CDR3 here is CASSSPSGNTIYF. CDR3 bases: TGTGCCAGCAGCTCTCCATCTGGAAACACCATATATTTT.

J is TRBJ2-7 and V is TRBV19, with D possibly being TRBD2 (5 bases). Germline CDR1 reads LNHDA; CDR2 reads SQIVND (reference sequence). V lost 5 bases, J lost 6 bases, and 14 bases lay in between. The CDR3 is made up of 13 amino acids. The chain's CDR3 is CASSLNWESEQYF. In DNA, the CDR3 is TGTGCCAGTAGTTTGAACTGGGAGTCCGAGCAGTACTTC. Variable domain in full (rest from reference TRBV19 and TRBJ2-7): DGGITQSPKYLFRKEGQNVTLSCEQNLNHDAMYWYRQDPGQGLRLIYYSQIVNDFQKGDIAEGYSVSREKKESFPLTVTSAQKNPTAFYLCASSLNWESEQYFGPGTRLTVT.

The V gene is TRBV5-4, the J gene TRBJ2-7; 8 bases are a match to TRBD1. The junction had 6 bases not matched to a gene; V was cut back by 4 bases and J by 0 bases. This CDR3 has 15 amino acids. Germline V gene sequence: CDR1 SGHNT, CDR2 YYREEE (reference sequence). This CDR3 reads CASSVGQGSSYEQYF. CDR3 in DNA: TGTGCCAGCAGCGTCGGACAGGGAAGCTCCTACGAGCAGTACTTC.

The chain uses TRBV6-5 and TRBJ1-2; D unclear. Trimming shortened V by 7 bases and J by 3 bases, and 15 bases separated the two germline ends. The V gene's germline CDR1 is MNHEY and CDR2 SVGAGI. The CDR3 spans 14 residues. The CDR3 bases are TGTGCCAGCACCGAGGGTGTTCGGGACTATGGCTACACCTTC. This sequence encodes CASTEGVRDYGYTF.

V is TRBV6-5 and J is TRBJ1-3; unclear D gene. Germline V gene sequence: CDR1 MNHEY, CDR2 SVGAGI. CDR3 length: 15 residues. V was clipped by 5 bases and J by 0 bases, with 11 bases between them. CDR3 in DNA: TGTGCCAGCAGTCCCGATACAGCCTCTGGAAACACCATATATTTT. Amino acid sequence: CASSPDTASGNTIYF.

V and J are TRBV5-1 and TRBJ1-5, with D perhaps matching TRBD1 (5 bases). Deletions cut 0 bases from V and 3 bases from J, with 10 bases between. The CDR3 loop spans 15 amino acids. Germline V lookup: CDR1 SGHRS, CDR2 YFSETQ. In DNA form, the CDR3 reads TGCGCCAGCAGCTTGGACGCAGGGCTCAATCAGCCCCAGCATTTT. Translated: CASSLDAGLNQPQHF. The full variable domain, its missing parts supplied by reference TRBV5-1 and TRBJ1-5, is KAGVTQTPRYLIKTRGQQVTLSCSPISGHRSVSWYQQTPGQGLQFLFEYFSETQRNKGNFPGRFSGRQFSNSRSEMNVSTLELGDSALYLCASSLDAGLNQPQHFGDGTRLSIL.

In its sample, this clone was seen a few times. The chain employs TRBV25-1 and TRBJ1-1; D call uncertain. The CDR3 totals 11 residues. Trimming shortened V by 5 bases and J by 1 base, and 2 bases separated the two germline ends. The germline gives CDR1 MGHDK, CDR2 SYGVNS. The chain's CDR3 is CASSRNTEAFF. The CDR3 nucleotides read TGTGCCAGCAGTCGGAACACTGAAGCTTTCTTT.

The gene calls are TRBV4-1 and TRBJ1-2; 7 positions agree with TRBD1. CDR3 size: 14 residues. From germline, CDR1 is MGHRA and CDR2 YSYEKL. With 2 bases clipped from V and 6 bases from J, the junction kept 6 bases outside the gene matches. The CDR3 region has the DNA TGCGCCAGCAGCCAACCGACAGGGAAGAATGGCTACACCTTC. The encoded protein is CASSQPTGKNGYTF.

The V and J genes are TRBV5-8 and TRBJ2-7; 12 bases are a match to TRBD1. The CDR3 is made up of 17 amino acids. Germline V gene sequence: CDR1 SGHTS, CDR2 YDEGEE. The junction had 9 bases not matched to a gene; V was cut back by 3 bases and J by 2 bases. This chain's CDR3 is CASSSGTGGPRAYEQYF. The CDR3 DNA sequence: TGTGCCAGCAGCTCCGGGACAGGGGGCCCTCGAGCCTACGAGCAGTACTTC.

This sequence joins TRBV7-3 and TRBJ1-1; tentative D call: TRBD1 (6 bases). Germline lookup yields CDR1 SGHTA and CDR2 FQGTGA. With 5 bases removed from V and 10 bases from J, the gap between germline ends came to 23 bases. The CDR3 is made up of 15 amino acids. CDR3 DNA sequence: TGTGCCAGCAGCCCAACCCCTTTGGCACAGGGCCGAGCTTTCTTT. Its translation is CASSPTPLAQGRAFF.

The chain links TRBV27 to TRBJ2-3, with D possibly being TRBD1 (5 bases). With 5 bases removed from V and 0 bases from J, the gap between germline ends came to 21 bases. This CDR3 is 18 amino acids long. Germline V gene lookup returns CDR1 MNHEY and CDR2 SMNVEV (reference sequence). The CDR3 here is CASSPRWIGRVSTDTQYF. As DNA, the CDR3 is TGTGCCAGCAGTCCTCGGTGGATCGGCAGGGTTAGCACAGATACGCAGTATTTT.

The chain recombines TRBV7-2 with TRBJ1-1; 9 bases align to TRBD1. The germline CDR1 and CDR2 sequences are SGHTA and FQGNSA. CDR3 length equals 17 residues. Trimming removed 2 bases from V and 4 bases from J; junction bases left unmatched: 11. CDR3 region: CASSLFWDRAGGTEAFF. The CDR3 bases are TGTGCCAGCAGCTTATTCTGGGACAGGGCCGGTGGCACTGAAGCTTTCTTT.

CDR3 nucleotide sequence: TGTGCCAGCCAGGGGAGGACTGAAGCTTTCTTT. This translates into CASQGRTEAFF. The chain links TRBV27 to TRBJ1-1, with D maybe TRBD1 (6 bases). The CDR3 sequence is 11 residues long. Germline CDR1 and CDR2: MNHEY and SMNVEV (reference sequence). The V gene lost 8 bases and the J gene lost 5 bases, with 9 bases spanning the gap.

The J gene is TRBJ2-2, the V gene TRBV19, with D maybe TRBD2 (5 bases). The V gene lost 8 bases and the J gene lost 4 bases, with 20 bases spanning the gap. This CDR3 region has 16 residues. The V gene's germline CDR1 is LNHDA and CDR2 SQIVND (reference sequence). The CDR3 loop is CASLLEQSRGTGELFF. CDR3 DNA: TGTGCCAGTCTCCTGGAGCAAAGTCGGGGCACCGGGGAGCTGTTTTTT.

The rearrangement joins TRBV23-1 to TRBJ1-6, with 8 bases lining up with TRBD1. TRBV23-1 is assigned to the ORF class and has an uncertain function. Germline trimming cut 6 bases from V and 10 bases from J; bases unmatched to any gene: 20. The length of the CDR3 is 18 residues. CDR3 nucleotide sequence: TGCGCCAGCAGCCGGAGCGTATGGGGACAGGAGCCTCTCTCACCCCTCCACTTT. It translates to CASSRSVWGQEPLSPLHF.

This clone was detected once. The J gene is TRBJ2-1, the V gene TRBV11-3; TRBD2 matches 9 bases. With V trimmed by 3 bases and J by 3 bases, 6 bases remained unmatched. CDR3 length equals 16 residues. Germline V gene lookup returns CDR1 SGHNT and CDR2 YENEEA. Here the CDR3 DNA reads TGTGCCAGCAGCTTGGGGATTAGCGGGGGCTACAATGAGCAGTTCTTC. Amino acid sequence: CASSLGISGGYNEQFF. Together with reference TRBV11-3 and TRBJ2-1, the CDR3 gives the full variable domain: EAGVVQSPRYKIIEKKQPVAFWCNPISGHNTLYWYLQNLGQGPELLIRYENEEAVDDSQLPKDRFSAERLKGVDSTLKIQPAELGDSAVYLCASSLGISGGYNEQFFGPGTRLTVL.

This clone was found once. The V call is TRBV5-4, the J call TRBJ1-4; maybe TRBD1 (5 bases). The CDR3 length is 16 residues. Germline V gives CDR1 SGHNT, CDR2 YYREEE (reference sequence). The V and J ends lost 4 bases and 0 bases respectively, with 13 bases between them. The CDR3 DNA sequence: TGTGCCAGCAGCCAAAAAGACAGACCAACTAATGAAAAACTGTTTTTT. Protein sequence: CASSQKDRPTNEKLFF.

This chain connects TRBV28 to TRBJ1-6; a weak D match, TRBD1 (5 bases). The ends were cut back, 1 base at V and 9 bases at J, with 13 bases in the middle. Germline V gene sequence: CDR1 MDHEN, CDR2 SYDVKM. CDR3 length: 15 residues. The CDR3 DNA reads TGTGCCAGCAGTTTATCCCCCCGGGGCCTTTCACCCCTCCACTTT. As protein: CASSLSPRGLSPLHF.